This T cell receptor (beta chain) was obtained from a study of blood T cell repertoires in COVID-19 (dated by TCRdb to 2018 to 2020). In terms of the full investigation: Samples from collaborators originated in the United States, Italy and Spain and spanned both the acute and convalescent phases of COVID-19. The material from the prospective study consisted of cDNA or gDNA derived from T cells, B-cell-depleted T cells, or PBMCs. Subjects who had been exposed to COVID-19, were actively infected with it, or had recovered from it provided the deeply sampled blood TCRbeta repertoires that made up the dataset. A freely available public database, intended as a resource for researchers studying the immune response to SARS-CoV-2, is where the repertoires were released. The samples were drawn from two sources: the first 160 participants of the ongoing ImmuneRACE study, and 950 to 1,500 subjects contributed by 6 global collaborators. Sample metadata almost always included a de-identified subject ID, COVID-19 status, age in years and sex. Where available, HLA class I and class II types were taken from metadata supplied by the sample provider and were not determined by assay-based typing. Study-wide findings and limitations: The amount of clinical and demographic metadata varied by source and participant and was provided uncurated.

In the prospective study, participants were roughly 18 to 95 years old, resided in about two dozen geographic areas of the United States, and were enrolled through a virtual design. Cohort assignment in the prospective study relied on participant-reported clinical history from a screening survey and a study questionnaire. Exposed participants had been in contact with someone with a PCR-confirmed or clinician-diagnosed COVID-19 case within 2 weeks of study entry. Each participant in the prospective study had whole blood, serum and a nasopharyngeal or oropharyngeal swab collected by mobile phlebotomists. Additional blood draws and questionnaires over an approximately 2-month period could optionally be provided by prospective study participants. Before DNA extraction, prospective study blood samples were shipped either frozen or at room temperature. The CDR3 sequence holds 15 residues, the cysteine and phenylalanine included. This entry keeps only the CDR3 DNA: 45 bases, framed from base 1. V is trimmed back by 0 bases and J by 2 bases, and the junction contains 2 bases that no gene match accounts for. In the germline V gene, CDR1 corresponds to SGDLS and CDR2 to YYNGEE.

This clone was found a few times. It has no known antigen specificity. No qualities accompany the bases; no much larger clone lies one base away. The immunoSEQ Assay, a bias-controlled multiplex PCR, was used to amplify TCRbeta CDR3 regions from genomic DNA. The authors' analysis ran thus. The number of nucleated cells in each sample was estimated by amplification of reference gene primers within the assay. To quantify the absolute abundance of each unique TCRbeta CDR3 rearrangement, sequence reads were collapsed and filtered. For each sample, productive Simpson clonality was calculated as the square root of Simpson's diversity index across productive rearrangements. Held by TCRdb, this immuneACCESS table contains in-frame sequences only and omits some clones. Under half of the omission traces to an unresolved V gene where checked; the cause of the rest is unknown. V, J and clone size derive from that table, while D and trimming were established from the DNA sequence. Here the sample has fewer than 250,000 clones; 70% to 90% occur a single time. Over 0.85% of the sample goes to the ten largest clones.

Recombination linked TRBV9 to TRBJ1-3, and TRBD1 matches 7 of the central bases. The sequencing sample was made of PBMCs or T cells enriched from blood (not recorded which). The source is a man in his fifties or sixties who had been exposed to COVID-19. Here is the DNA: TGTGCCAGCAGCGTAGCTACAGGGGCTGGAAACACCATATATTTT. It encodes CASSVATGAGNTIYF.